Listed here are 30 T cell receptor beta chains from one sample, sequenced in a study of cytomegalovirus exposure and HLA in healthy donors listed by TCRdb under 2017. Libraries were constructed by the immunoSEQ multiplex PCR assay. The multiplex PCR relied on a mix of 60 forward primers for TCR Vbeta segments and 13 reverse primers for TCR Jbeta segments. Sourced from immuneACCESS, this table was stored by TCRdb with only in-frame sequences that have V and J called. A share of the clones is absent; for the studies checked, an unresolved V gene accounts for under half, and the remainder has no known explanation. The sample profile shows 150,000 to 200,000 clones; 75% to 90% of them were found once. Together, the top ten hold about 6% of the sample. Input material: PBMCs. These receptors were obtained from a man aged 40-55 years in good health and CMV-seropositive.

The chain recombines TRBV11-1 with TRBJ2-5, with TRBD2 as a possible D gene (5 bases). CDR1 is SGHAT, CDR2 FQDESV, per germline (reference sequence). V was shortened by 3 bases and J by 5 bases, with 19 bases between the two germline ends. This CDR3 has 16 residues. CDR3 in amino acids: CASSFKAVVGAETQYF. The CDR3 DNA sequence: TGTGCCAGCAGCTTCAAAGCGGTGGTGGGTGCGGAGACCCAGTACTTC.

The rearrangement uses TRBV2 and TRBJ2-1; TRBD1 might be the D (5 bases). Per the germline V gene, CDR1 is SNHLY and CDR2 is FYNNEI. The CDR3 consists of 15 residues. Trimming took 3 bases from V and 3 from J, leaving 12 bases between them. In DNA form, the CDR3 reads TGTGCCAGCAGTGATGGGCTCCAGGGCTACAATGAGCAGTTCTTC. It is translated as CASSDGLQGYNEQFF.

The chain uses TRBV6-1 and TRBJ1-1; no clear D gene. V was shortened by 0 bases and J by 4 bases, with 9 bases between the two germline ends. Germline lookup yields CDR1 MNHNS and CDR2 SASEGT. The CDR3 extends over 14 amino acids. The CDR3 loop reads CASSEAAVGTEAFF. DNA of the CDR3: TGTGCCAGCAGTGAAGCGGCGGTCGGCACTGAAGCTTTCTTT.

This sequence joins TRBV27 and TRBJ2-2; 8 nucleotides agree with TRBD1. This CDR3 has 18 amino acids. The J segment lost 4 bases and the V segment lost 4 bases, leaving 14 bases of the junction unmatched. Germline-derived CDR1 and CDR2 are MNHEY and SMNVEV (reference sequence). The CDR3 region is CASSSWTGSSLGTGELFF. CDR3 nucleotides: TGTGCCAGCAGTTCCTGGACAGGGTCTAGTCTGGGCACCGGGGAGCTGTTTTTT.

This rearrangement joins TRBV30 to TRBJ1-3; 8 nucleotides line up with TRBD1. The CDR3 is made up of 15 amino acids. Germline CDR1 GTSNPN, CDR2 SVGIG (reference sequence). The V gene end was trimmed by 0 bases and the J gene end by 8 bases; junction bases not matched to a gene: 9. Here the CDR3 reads CAWSVKGTGGYTIYF. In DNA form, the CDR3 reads TGTGCCTGGAGTGTAAAAGGGACAGGTGGTTACACCATATATTTT. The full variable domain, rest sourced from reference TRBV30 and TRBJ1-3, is SQTIHQWPATLVQPVGSPLSLECTVEGTSNPNLYWYRQAAGRGLQLLFYSVGIGQISSEVPQNLSASRPQDRQFILSSKKLLLSDSGFYLCAWSVKGTGGYTIYFGEGSWLTVV.

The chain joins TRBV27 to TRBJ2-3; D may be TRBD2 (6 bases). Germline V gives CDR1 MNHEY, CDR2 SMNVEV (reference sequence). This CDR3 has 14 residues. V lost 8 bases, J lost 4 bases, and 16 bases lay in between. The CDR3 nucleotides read TGTGCCAGCCGCGGGGATTGGTGGTCAGATACGCAGTATTTT. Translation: CASRGDWWSDTQYF.

In DNA form, the CDR3 reads TGTGCCAGCAGCTTAAGAACAGGCTCTAACACCGGGGAGCTGTTTTTT. As protein: CASSLRTGSNTGELFF. This chain connects TRBV5-6 to TRBJ2-2; the D gene is possibly TRBD1 (5 bases). The V gene's germline CDR1 is SGHDT and CDR2 YYEEEE. CDR3 length: 16 amino acids. Trimming took off 2 bases at V and 2 bases at J, with 13 bases between the two ends.

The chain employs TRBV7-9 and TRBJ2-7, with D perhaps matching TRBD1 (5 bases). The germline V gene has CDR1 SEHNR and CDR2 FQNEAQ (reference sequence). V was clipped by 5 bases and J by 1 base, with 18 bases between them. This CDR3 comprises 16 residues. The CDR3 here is CASSLVSAGLSYEQYF. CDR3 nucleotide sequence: TGTGCCAGCAGCCTCGTCAGTGCAGGGTTGTCCTACGAGCAGTACTTC.

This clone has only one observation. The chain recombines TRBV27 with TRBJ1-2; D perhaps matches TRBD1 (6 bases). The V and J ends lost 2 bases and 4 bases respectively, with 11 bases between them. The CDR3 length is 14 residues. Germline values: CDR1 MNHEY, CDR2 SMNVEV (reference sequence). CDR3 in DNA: TGTGCCAGCAGTTTAGGGAGCAGGGGCTATGGCTACACCTTC. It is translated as CASSLGSRGYGYTF.

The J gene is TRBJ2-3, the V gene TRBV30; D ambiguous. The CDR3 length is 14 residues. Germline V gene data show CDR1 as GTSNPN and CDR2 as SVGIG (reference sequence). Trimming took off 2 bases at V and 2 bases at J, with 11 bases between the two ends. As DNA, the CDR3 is TGTGCCTGGAGTACAAGATCTCTCACAGATACGCAGTATTTT. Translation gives CAWSTRSLTDTQYF.

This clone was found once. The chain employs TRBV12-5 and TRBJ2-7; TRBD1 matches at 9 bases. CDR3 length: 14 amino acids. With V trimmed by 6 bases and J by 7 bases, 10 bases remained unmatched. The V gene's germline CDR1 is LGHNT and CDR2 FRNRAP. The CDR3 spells CASGKGTGLGEQYF. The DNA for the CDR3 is TGTGCTAGTGGCAAAGGGACAGGGCTGGGGGAGCAGTACTTC.

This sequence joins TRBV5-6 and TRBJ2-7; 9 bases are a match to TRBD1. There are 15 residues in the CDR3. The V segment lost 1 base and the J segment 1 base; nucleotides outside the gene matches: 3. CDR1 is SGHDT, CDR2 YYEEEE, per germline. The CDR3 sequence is CASSLLGTGSYEQYF. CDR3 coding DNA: TGTGCCAGCAGCTTGCTCGGGACAGGGTCCTACGAGCAGTACTTC.

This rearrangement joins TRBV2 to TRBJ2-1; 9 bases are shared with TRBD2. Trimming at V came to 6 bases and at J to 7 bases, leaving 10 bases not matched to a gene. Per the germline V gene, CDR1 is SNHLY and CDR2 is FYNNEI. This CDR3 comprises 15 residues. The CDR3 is CASSPPSGVYNEQFF. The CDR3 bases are TGTGCCAGCAGCCCCCCTAGCGGGGTATATAATGAGCAGTTCTTC.

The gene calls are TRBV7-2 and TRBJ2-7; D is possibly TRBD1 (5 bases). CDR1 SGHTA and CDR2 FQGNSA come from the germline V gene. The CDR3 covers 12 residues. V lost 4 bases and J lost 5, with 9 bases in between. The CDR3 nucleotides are TGTGCCAGCAGCTCCGACAGTCACGAGCAGTACTTC. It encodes CASSSDSHEQYF.

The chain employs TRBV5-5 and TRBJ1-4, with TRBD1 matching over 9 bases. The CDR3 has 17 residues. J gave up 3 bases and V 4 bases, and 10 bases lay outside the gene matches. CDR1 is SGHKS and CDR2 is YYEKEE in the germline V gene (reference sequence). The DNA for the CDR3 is TGTGCCAGCAGCACCCGGGACAGGGTGGCGGCTAATGAAAAACTGTTTTTT. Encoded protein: CASSTRDRVAANEKLFF.

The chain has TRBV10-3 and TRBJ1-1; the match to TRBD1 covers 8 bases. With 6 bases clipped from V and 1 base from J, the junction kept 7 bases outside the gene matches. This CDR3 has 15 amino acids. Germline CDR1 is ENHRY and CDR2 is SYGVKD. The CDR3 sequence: CAIRISGTGNTEAFF. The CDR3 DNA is TGTGCCATCAGGATTTCCGGGACAGGGAACACTGAAGCTTTCTTT.

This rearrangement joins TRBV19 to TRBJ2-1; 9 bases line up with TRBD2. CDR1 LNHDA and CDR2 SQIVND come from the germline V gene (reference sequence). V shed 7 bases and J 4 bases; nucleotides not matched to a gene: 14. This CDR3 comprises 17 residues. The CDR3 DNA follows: TGTGCCAGTACCTACGGTCCAAGGCGGGGGGGTTACAATGAGCAGTTCTTC. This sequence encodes CASTYGPRRGGYNEQFF.

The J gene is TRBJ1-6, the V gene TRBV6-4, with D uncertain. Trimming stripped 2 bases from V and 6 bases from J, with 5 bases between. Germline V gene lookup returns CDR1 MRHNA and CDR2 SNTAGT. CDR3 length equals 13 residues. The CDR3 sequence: CASSDVGNSPLHF. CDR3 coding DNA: TGTGCCAGCAGTGACGTCGGTAATTCACCCCTCCACTTT.

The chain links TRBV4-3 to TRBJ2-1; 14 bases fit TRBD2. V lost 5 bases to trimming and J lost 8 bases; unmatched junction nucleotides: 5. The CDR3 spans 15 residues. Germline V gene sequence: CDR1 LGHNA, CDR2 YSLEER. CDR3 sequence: CASSRLAGGPYEQFF. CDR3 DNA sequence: TGCGCCAGCAGCAGACTAGCGGGGGGGCCCTATGAGCAGTTCTTC.

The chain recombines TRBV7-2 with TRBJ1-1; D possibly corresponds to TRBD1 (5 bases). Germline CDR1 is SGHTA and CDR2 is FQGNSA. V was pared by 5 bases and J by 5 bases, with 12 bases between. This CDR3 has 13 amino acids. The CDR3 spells CASSRSGGTEAFF. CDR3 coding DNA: TGTGCCAGCAGCCGTTCGGGGGGAACTGAAGCTTTCTTT. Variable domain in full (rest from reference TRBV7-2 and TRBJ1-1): GAGVSQSPSNKVTEKGKDVELRCDPISGHTALYWYRQSLGQGLEFLIYFQGNSAPDKSGLPSDRFSAERTGGSVSTLTIQRTQQEDSAVYLCASSRSGGTEAFFGQGTRLTVV.

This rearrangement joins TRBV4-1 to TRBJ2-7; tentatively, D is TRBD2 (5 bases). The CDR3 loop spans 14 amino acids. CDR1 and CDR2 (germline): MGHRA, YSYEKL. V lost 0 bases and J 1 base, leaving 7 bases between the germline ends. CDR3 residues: CASSQDGESYEQYF. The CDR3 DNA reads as TGCGCCAGCAGCCAAGATGGGGAGTCCTACGAGCAGTACTTC.

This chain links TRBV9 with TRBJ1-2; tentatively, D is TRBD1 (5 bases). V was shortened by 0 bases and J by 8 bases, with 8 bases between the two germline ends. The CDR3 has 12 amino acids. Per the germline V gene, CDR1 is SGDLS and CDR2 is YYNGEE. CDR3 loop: CASSVVGVGYTF. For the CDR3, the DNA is TGTGCCAGCAGCGTAGTAGGGGTCGGCTACACCTTC. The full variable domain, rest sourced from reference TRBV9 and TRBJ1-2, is DSGVTQTPKHLITATGQRVTLRCSPRSGDLSVYWYQQSLDQGLQFLIQYYNGEERAKGNILERFSAQQFPDLHSELNLSSLELGDSALYFCASSVVGVGYTFGSGTRLTVV.

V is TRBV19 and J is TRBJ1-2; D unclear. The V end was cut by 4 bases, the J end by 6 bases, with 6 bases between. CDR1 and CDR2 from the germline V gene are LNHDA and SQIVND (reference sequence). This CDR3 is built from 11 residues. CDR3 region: CASSTGNGYTF. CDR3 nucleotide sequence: TGTGCCAGTAGTACCGGTAATGGCTACACCTTC. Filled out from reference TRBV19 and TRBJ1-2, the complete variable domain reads DGGITQSPKYLFRKEGQNVTLSCEQNLNHDAMYWYRQDPGQGLRLIYYSQIVNDFQKGDIAEGYSVSREKKESFPLTVTSAQKNPTAFYLCASSTGNGYTFGSGTRLTVV.

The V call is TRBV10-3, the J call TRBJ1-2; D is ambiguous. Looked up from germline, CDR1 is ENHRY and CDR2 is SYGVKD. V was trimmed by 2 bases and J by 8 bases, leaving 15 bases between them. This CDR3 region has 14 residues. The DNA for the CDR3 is TGTGCCATCAGTGAGGGAGGGCCCGCGGAAGGCTACACCTTC. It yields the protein CAISEGGPAEGYTF.

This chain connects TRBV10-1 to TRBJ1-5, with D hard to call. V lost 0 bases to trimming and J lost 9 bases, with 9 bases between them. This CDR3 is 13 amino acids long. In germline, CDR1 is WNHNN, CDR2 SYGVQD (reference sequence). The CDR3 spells CASSESRVGPQHF. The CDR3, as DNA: TGCGCCAGCAGTGAGTCGCGGGTTGGGCCCCAGCATTTT.

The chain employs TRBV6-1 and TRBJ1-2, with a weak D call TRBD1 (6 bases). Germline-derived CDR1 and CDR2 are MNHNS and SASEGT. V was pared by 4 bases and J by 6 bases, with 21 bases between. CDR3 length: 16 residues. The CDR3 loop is CASSAIDPDRIHGYTF. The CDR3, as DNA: TGTGCCAGCAGTGCAATTGACCCCGACAGGATTCATGGCTACACCTTC.

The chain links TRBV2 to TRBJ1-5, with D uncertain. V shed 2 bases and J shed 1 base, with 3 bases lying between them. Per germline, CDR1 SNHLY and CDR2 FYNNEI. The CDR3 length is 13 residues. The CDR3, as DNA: TGTGCCAGCAGTGAACGGAGCAATCAGCCCCAGCATTTT. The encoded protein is CASSERSNQPQHF.

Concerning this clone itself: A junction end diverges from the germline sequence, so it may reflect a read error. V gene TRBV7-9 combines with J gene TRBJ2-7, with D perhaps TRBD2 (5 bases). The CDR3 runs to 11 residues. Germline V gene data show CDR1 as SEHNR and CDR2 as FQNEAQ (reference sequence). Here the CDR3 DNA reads TGTGCCAGCAGCTACAGAGCGGAGCAGCACTTC. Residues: CASSYRAEQHF.

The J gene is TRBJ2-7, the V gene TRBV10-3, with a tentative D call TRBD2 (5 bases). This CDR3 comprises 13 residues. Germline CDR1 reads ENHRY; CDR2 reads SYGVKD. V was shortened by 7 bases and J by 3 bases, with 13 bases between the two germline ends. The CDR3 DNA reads TGTGCCATCACAGGCGGGCGCAGCTACGAGCAGTACTTC. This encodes CAITGGRSYEQYF.

CDR3 in DNA: TGCGCCAGCAGCCAAGATCGACGGGGGTCCTACTCTGGAAACACCATATATTTT. It encodes CASSQDRRGSYSGNTIYF. The chain recombines TRBV4-1 with TRBJ1-3; maybe TRBD1 (5 bases). Germline CDR1 MGHRA, CDR2 YSYEKL. The CDR3 is made up of 18 amino acids. Trimming shortened V by 0 bases and J by 0 bases, and 15 bases separated the two germline ends.